The next 7 T cell receptor beta chains were all read from a single sample in a study of cytomegalovirus exposure and HLA in healthy donors. Researchers ran the PCR with 60 Vbeta and 13 Jbeta primers. Method: immunoSEQ multiplex PCR; TCRdb's copy keeps in-frame clones and lacks some. The repertoire holds just over 150,000 clones, roughly 80% seen once, with 3.1% in the top ten. Material for sequencing was PBMCs. The receptors originated from a woman in her thirties or forties in good health and CMV-seronegative.

The genes are TRBV19 and TRBJ2-2; weak D call: TRBD2 (6 bases). This CDR3 has 13 residues. The V and J ends lost 1 base and 6 bases respectively, with 6 bases between them. Germline-derived CDR1 and CDR2 are LNHDA and SQIVND (reference sequence). The DNA for the CDR3 is TGTGCCAGTAGTATAGCGGGGGCCGGGGAGCTGTTTTTT. This sequence encodes CASSIAGAGELFF.

This rearrangement joins TRBV28 to TRBJ2-3; TRBD2 might be the D (6 bases). Germline V gives CDR1 MDHEN, CDR2 SYDVKM. Trimming left V 11 bases short and J 0 bases short, with 9 bases between. This CDR3 has 12 amino acids. CDR3 sequence reads: CAGRGSTDTQYF. The CDR3 DNA sequence: TGTGCCGGGCGGGGAAGCACAGATACGCAGTATTTT. Drawing the rest from reference TRBV28 and TRBJ2-3, the complete variable domain is DVKVTQSSRYLVKRTGEKVFLECVQDMDHENMFWYRQDPGLGLRLIYFSYDVKMKEKGDIPEGYSVSREKKERFSLILESASTNQTSMYLCAGRGSTDTQYFGPGTRLTVL.

V gene TRBV5-1 combines with J gene TRBJ2-7; 14 bases are a match to TRBD2. Germline CDR1 and CDR2: SGHRS and YFSETQ. The junction had 2 bases not matched to a gene; V was cut back by 4 bases and J by 2 bases. The CDR3 extends over 15 amino acids. The CDR3 reads CASSPTSGGAYEQYF. In nucleotides, the CDR3 is TGCGCCAGCAGCCCGACTAGCGGGGGGGCCTACGAGCAGTACTTC.

The V and J genes are TRBV4-1 and TRBJ2-1; the D gene is possibly TRBD2 (5 bases). In germline, CDR1 is MGHRA, CDR2 YSYEKL. This CDR3 comprises 13 residues. Trimming took off 0 bases at V and 12 bases at J, with 12 bases between the two ends. CDR3 sequence (DNA): TGCGCCAGCAGCCAAGATAGGAGGAGTCCGCAGTTCTTC. It codes for CASSQDRRSPQFF.

V and J are TRBV5-1 and TRBJ2-5; the match to TRBD2 covers 12 bases. The CDR3 contains 16 residues. Germline CDR1 is SGHRS and CDR2 is YFSETQ. Trimming removed 1 base from V and 5 bases from J; junction bases left unmatched: 6. The DNA of the CDR3 is TGCGCCAGCAGCTTGCGACTAGCGGGAGCCGCCGAGACCCAGTACTTC. Amino acids: CASSLRLAGAAETQYF.

The chain uses TRBV5-4 and TRBJ2-5; D is possibly TRBD2 (6 bases). V was cut by 4 bases and J by 0 bases, with 13 bases left in between. Germline V CDR1 and CDR2: SGHNT, YYREEE (reference sequence). The CDR3 is made up of 15 amino acids. In nucleotides, the CDR3 is TGTGCCAGCAGCCCCGGTGGAGGGGACCAAGAGACCCAGTACTTC. Translating it yields CASSPGGGDQETQYF.

The CDR3 protein is CATRGGGGNEKLFF. The CDR3 bases are TGTGCCACTCGAGGGGGCGGTGGTAATGAAAAACTGTTTTTT. The rearrangement links TRBV28 to TRBJ1-4, with TRBD1 identical over 7 bases. CDR3 length: 14 amino acids. V lost 10 bases and J lost 4; bases outside the gene matches: 9. The germline V gene has CDR1 MDHEN and CDR2 SYDVKM.